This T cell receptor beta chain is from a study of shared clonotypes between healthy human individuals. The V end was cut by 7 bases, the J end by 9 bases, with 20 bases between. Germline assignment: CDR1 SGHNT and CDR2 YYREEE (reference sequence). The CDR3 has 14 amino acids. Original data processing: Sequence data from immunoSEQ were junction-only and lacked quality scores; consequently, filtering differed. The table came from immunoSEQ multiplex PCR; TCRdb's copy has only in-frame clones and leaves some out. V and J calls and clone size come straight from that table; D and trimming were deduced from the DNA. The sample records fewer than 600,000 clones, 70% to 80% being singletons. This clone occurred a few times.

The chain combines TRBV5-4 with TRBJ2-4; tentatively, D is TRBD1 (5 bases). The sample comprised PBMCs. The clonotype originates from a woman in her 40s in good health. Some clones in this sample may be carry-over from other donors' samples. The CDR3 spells CASLDRQGKGIQYF. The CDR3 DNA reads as TGTGCCAGCCTCGACCGGCAGGGAAAAGGCATTCAGTACTTC. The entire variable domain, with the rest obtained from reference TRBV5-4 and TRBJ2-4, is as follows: ETGVTQSPTHLIKTRGQQVTLRCSSQSGHNTVSWYQQALGQGPQFIFQYYREEENGRGNFPPRFSGLQFPNYSSELNVNALELDDSALYLCASLDRQGKGIQYFGAGTRLSVL.